The 15 T cell receptor beta chains below come from one sample, sequenced in a study of cytomegalovirus exposure and HLA in healthy donors. The PCR contained 60 Vbeta and 13 Jbeta primers. Some clones are missing from TCRdb's copy, which holds only in-frame ones; the method was immunoSEQ multiplex PCR. The table lists roughly 100,000 clones, about 81% of them singletons. The sequencing sample was made of PBMCs. The receptor set was obtained from a man in his thirties or forties in good health and CMV-seronegative.

The V gene is TRBV7-9, the J gene TRBJ2-1; D gene unclear. V dropped 2 bases and J dropped 3 bases, with 5 bases sitting between them. The V gene's germline CDR1 is SEHNR and CDR2 FQNEAQ (reference sequence). The CDR3 is made up of 13 amino acids. CDR3 coding DNA: TGTGCCAGCAGCTTAAGAGGCTACAATGAGCAGTTCTTC. Translating it yields CASSLRGYNEQFF.

This clone came up a few times. V usage is TRBV29-1 and J usage is TRBJ1-1; no definite D call. Germline lookup yields CDR1 SQVTM and CDR2 ANQGSEA. The CDR3 covers 14 residues. The ends were cut back, 0 bases at V and 1 base at J, with 9 bases in the middle. CDR3 nucleotide sequence: TGCAGCGTTGAAGATCGGCGGCAGAACACTGAAGCTTTCTTT. Protein product: CSVEDRRQNTEAFF.

The chain combines TRBV5-4 with TRBJ2-2, with 10 bases matching TRBD2. J gave up 5 bases and V 4 bases, and 5 bases lay outside the gene matches. Germline CDR1 reads SGHNT; CDR2 reads YYREEE (reference sequence). The CDR3 loop spans 15 amino acids. The CDR3 DNA sequence: TGTGCCAGCAGCCTACCTAGCGGGGGTACCGGGGAGCTGTTTTTT. This gives the protein CASSLPSGGTGELFF.

This clone was seen repeatedly, ten times or more. The J gene is TRBJ2-5, the V gene TRBV5-1; 7 positions agree with TRBD2. The germline V gene encodes CDR1 SGHRS and CDR2 YFSETQ. The CDR3 extends over 14 amino acids. After removal of 4 bases from V and 3 bases from J, the junction contained 6 bases not matched to a gene. The CDR3: CASSRSGLEETQYF. As DNA, the CDR3 is TGCGCCAGCAGCCGGTCCGGACTAGAAGAGACCCAGTACTTC.

The chain links TRBV5-1 to TRBJ2-7; the D is unclear. Germline-derived CDR1 and CDR2 are SGHRS and YFSETQ. The CDR3 extends over 11 amino acids. With 1 base removed from V and 5 bases from J, the gap between germline ends came to 4 bases. The CDR3, as DNA: TGCGCCAGCAGCTTGCGAGACGAGCAGTACTTC. Its protein product is CASSLRDEQYF.

The chain employs TRBV11-2 and TRBJ1-2; weak D call: TRBD1 (6 bases). The CDR3 totals 18 residues. V shed 5 bases and J shed 6 bases, with 28 bases lying between them. Germline loops: CDR1 SGHAT, CDR2 FQNNGV. The CDR3 is CASSNRVALGGTKDGYTF. The CDR3 bases are TGTGCCAGCAGCAACAGGGTGGCTTTAGGGGGTACTAAGGATGGCTACACCTTC.

V gene TRBV6-4 combines with J gene TRBJ2-1, with 9 bases aligning to TRBD2. Germline trimming cut 4 bases from V and 8 bases from J; bases unmatched to any gene: 21. The CDR3 runs to 19 residues. CDR1 and CDR2 from the germline V gene are MRHNA and SNTAGT. DNA for the CDR3: TGTGCCAGCAGTGCCCCGACTAGCGGTATGCGGGCCGTAGGTCATGAGCAGTTCTTC. Its protein product is CASSAPTSGMRAVGHEQFF.

V gene TRBV6-5 combines with J gene TRBJ2-3, with TRBD2 as a possible D gene (6 bases). The germline gives CDR1 MNHEY, CDR2 SVGAGI. Deletions cut 0 bases from V and 1 base from J, with 8 bases between. The CDR3 loop spans 15 amino acids. The CDR3 is CASSYSGGRTDTQYF. CDR3 DNA: TGTGCCAGCAGTTACTCAGGAGGGCGCACAGATACGCAGTATTTT.

This chain joins TRBV6-6 and TRBJ2-7; TRBD2 matches at 7 bases. With V trimmed by 2 bases and J by 1 base, 5 bases remained unmatched. Germline lookup yields CDR1 MNHNY and CDR2 SVGAGI (reference sequence). The CDR3 is made up of 15 amino acids. As DNA, the CDR3 is TGTGCCAGCAGTTACGAGACTAGCAGTTCCTACGAGCAGTACTTC. Protein product: CASSYETSSSYEQYF.

As to this clone: A junction boundary mismatches the germline segment, possibly from a read error. This rearrangement joins TRBV28 to TRBJ2-1; 8 bases are shared with TRBD2. Germline values: CDR1 MDHEN, CDR2 SYDVKM. The length of the CDR3 is 14 residues. The CDR3 nucleotides read TGTGCCAGCAGTCTTCCACGGGAGGGCACCTGGACTATCTTC. Translated: CASSLPREGTWTIF.

The chain combines TRBV28 with TRBJ1-5; 7 bases line up with TRBD1. Trimming at V came to 6 bases and at J to 11 bases, leaving 13 bases not matched to a gene. The germline V gene has CDR1 MDHEN and CDR2 SYDVKM. CDR3 length equals 14 residues. The DNA of the CDR3 is TGTGCCAGCAGCTTACCCGATCGCAGGGGGTCCCAGCATTTT. It encodes CASSLPDRRGSQHF.

The sample holds a few counts of this clone. The rearrangement links TRBV7-2 to TRBJ1-1, with 10 bases aligning to TRBD1. Germline V gene data show CDR1 as SGHTA and CDR2 as FQGNSA. V lost 5 bases to trimming and J lost 0 bases; unmatched junction nucleotides: 12. CDR3 length: 18 amino acids. The CDR3 loop is CASSLRMGTGALNTEAFF. The CDR3 nucleotides read TGTGCCAGCAGCCTCCGAATGGGGACAGGGGCCCTGAACACTGAAGCTTTCTTT.

The V call is TRBV6-5, the J call TRBJ1-1; possibly TRBD1 for D (6 bases). CDR1 and CDR2 (germline): MNHEY, SVGAGI. The CDR3 contains 13 residues. With 5 bases removed from V and 10 bases from J, the gap between germline ends came to 17 bases. The CDR3 here is CASSPRTVGTAFF. DNA of the CDR3: TGTGCCAGCAGTCCAAGGACAGTAGGCACAGCTTTCTTT.

J is TRBJ1-1 and V is TRBV11-2, with 8 bases lining up with TRBD1. The germline CDR1 and CDR2 sequences are SGHAT and FQNNGV. Trimming took 5 bases from V and 3 from J; bases not matched to a gene: 5. CDR3 length equals 14 residues. In nucleotides, the CDR3 is TGTGCCAGCAGCCTGGACAGGGAAGACACTGAAGCTTTCTTT. Its protein product is CASSLDREDTEAFF.

The rearrangement uses TRBV4-2 and TRBJ2-5; D gene unclear. Trimming shortened V by 0 bases and J by 4 bases, and 12 bases separated the two germline ends. The CDR3 runs 15 residues. Germline assignment: CDR1 LGHNA and CDR2 YNFKEQ. This CDR3 is CASSQEERRRETQYF. DNA of the CDR3: TGTGCCAGCAGCCAAGAGGAGCGTCGCAGAGAGACCCAGTACTTC.